The 10 T cell receptor beta chains given below trace back to one sample, sequenced in a study of CD8+ T cells in alopecia areata. cDNA reverse transcribed from extracted RNA served as the sequencing template. The repertoire was sequenced with immunoSEQ multiplex PCR; TCRdb's copy has only in-frame clones and lacks some. The table records approximately 210,000 clones, under 70% of them present only once. Sample treatment: oral pan-JAK inhibitor, 5-10 mg twice daily. Material: CD4+ T cells sorted from blood, obtained between weeks 44 and 45, from a patient treated with tofacitinib. These receptors were collected from a human donor with alopecia areata.

A remark on this clone: At the DNA level, this CDR3 is encoded by other sequences in the same sample as well. V and J are TRBV6-6 and TRBJ1-2; D unresolved. V dropped 5 bases and J dropped 5 bases, with 9 bases sitting between them. The CDR3 runs 12 residues. Germline CDR1 reads MNHNY; CDR2 reads SVGAGI (reference sequence). CDR3 in amino acids: CASSPGAYGYTF. Written as DNA, the CDR3 is TGTGCCAGCAGTCCCGGCGCGTATGGCTACACCTTC.

This chain joins TRBV5-1 and TRBJ2-7, with 11 bases lining up with TRBD2. The CDR3 contains 16 residues. V lost 2 bases to trimming and J lost 5 bases; unmatched junction nucleotides: 9. Germline values: CDR1 SGHRS, CDR2 YFSETQ. The DNA for the CDR3 is TGCGCCAGCAGCTTCGTAACTAGCGGGGGACCCAACGAGCAGTACTTC. It is translated as CASSFVTSGGPNEQYF.

The chain links TRBV6-6 to TRBJ1-6, with unresolved D. This CDR3 has 15 residues. The V gene's germline CDR1 is MNHNY and CDR2 SVGAGI (reference sequence). With 5 bases removed from V and 8 bases from J, the gap between germline ends came to 16 bases. CDR3 loop: CASSPSRGFDSPLHF. The DNA for the CDR3 is TGTGCCAGCAGTCCATCACGGGGTTTTGATTCACCCCTCCACTTT.

The CDR3 bases are TGTGCCAGCGTTGAGAACACCGGGGAGCTGTTTTTT. Amino acids: CASVENTGELFF. V gene TRBV7-2 combines with J gene TRBJ2-2; D is unclear. The CDR3 is 12 amino acids. The V gene lost 8 bases and the J gene lost 1 base, with 5 bases spanning the gap. Germline CDR1 is SGHTA and CDR2 is FQGNSA.

This chain uses TRBV7-2 with TRBJ2-2; possible D gene TRBD2, 6 bases. Germline-derived CDR1 and CDR2 are SGHTA and FQGNSA. The CDR3 totals 16 residues. V shed 5 bases and J shed 2 bases, with 15 bases lying between them. CDR3 sequence (DNA): TGTGCCAGCAGCGCACTACTAGCACGTAACACCGGGGAGCTGTTTTTT. Encoded protein: CASSALLARNTGELFF. The variable domain in full, with the rest retrieved from reference TRBV7-2 and TRBJ2-2, is GAGVSQSPSNKVTEKGKDVELRCDPISGHTALYWYRQSLGQGLEFLIYFQGNSAPDKSGLPSDRFSAERTGGSVSTLTIQRTQQEDSAVYLCASSALLARNTGELFFGEGSRLTVL.

The V gene is TRBV7-9, the J gene TRBJ2-3, with 7 positions matching TRBD1. The CDR3 consists of 15 residues. Trimming at V came to 8 bases and at J to 7 bases, leaving 15 bases not matched to a gene. Germline lookup yields CDR1 SEHNR and CDR2 FQNEAQ (reference sequence). The DNA for the CDR3 is TGTGCCAGCTCCCCTATAGGGGGCTCCAGTAATACGCAGTATTTT. This sequence encodes CASSPIGGSSNTQYF.

With regard to this clone: Other DNA sequences from this sample encode an identical CDR3 as well. J is TRBJ2-5 and V is TRBV4-3, with D possibly matching TRBD2 (6 bases). The CDR3 has 15 residues. Between the trimmed V and J ends, which lost 1 base and 3 bases, there was a span of 12 bases. Germline loops: CDR1 LGHNA, CDR2 YSLEER. The CDR3 sequence: CASSQGPGGKETQYF. CDR3 nucleotide sequence: TGCGCCAGCAGCCAAGGACCTGGCGGGAAAGAGACCCAGTACTTC.

The rearrangement joins TRBV4-1 to TRBJ1-4, with unresolved D. This CDR3 has 14 amino acids. Germline CDR1 reads MGHRA; CDR2 reads YSYEKL. Trimming stripped 8 bases from V and 0 bases from J, with 10 bases between. The CDR3 region has the DNA TGCGCCAGCGGAGAGGAGACAACTAATGAAAAACTGTTTTTT. Its translation is CASGEETTNEKLFF.

The J gene is TRBJ2-7, the V gene TRBV7-3; D assignment may be TRBD1 or TRBD2 (6 bases each). The V end was cut by 2 bases, the J end by 4 bases, with 12 bases between. Germline V gene lookup returns CDR1 SGHTA and CDR2 FQGTGA. CDR3 length: 14 amino acids. In DNA form, the CDR3 reads TGTGCCAGCAGCTTAGCCCGGGGGCGGTACGAGCAGTACTTC. It codes for CASSLARGRYEQYF.

The chain joins TRBV7-6 to TRBJ2-7; 9 bases align to TRBD1. The CDR3 totals 15 residues. Losses at the gene ends were 0 bases for V and 3 bases for J; bases not matched to a gene: 3. Germline V gene sequence: CDR1 SGHVS, CDR2 FNYEAQ. The CDR3 loop reads CASSLAQTGGYEQYF. In DNA form, the CDR3 reads TGTGCCAGCAGCTTAGCCCAGACAGGGGGCTACGAGCAGTACTTC.